The rows below give T cell receptor beta chains drawn from one sample of a study of blood T cell repertoires in COVID-19. Sequencing was performed with immunoSEQ multiplex PCR; in TCRdb, only in-frame clones are kept and a portion is missing. There are 25,000 to 35,000 clones in the sample; roughly 80% occur only once, and about 8% lies in the top ten. Material: peripheral blood. These receptors all stem from a woman aged 70 to 79 with active or convalescent COVID-19. Both conserved end residues are part of each CDR3. A D gene is named only where the DNA matches it firmly. Size tells how often a clone was seen (once, few, many) or the class of an expanded clone, and some rows leave it out.

len	v_gene	j_gene	abundance	d_gene	CDR3nt	CDR3aa
14	TRBV11-1	TRBJ1-2	NA	TRBD1	TGTGCCAGCAGTCGGACAGGAGCTAACTATGGCTACACCTTC	CASSRTGANYGYTF
18	TRBV18	TRBJ2-1	few	TRBD1	TGTGCCAGCTCACTAAACAGGGGGAAGTCAAGCTCCTACAATGAGCAGTTCTTC	CASSLNRGKSSSYNEQFF
15	TRBV5-1	TRBJ2-3	NA	NA	TGCGCCAGCAGCTTGCAGGCCTTAAACACAGATACGCAGTATTTT	CASSLQALNTDTQYF
16	TRBV29-1	TRBJ1-1	once	TRBD1	TGCAGCGCTACACTATTACAGGGGGCGGCGGACACTGAAGCTTTCTTT	CSATLLQGAADTEAFF
16	TRBV24-1	TRBJ2-1	NA	NA	TGTGCCACCAGTATCGTGAGAACCCTCTCCTACAATGAGCAGTTCTTC	CATSIVRTLSYNEQFF
15	TRBV6-5	TRBJ2-7	NA	TRBD2	TGTGCCAGCAGTAGCGGGGTAGCGGGAACCTACGAGCAGTACTTC	CASSSGVAGTYEQYF
13	TRBV7-9	TRBJ2-7	NA	NA	TGTGCCAGCAGCACCTGGGGGGTGTACGAGCAGTACTTC	CASSTWGVYEQYF
15	TRBV3-1/TRBV3-2	TRBJ2-7	NA	NA	TGTGCCAGCAGCCATTTGTCCCTAGCTCCCTACGAGCAGTACTTC	CASSHLSLAPYEQYF
17	TRBV20-1	TRBJ1-4	few	TRBD1	TGCAGTGCTAGTGCCCCCGCTGCGGACAGGTTTAATGAAAAACTGTTTTTT	CSASAPAADRFNEKLFF
16	TRBV7-6	TRBJ1-3	NA	TRBD1	TGTGCCAGCAGCTTCGACAGGGTCGGCTCTGGAAACACCATATATTTT	CASSFDRVGSGNTIYF
16	TRBV5-4	TRBJ2-2	NA	NA	TGTGCCAGCAGCTTGGCCCACAGGATGGGCACCGGGGAGCTGTTTTTT	CASSLAHRMGTGELFF
15	TRBV3-1/TRBV3-2	TRBJ1-6	once	TRBD1	TGTGCCAGCAGCCAAGGAAGGACAGGGAACTCACCCCTCCACTTT	CASSQGRTGNSPLHF
14	TRBV12-5	TRBJ2-2	NA	TRBD2	TGTGCTAGTGCTCGGGAGGACCGTACCGGGGAGCTGTTTTTT	CASAREDRTGELFF
12	TRBV7-8	TRBJ2-7	NA	NA	TGTGCCAGCAGCCAATCGCGTGGCGAGCAGTACTTC	CASSQSRGEQYF
13	TRBV5-4	TRBJ1-1	NA	NA	TGTGCCAGCAAGAGGACGGGAAACACTGAAGCTTTCTTT	CASKRTGNTEAFF
13	TRBV2	TRBJ1-1	NA	NA	TGTGCCAGCATCTTTTCGGGGGGAACTGAAGCTTTCTTT	CASIFSGGTEAFF
17	TRBV28	TRBJ2-1	NA	TRBD2	TGTGCCAGCAGTTCTCGAGACCTCCGGGACTACGTCGTTAGGCAGTTCTTC	CASSSRDLRDYVVRQFF
15	TRBV30	TRBJ2-7	NA	TRBD2	TGTGCCTGGAGTTCTGGACTAGCGGGGTCCTACGAGCAGTACTTC	CAWSSGLAGSYEQYF
12	TRBV18	TRBJ1-2	NA	NA	TGTGCCAGCTCACAGGGGTACTATGGCTACACCTTC	CASSQGYYGYTF
15	TRBV7-2	TRBJ1-2	NA	TRBD1	TGTGCCAGCAGCTTAGAGGGGGCCCGGGGACATGGCTACACCTTC	CASSLEGARGHGYTF
14	TRBV7-2	TRBJ1-5	NA	TRBD1	TGTGCCAGCAGCCCTACAGGGGGCAATCAGCCCCAGCATTTT	CASSPTGGNQPQHF
12	TRBV27	TRBJ1-2	few	NA	TGTGCTACCAAGAGGGCAGGCGATGGCTACACCTTC	CATKRAGDGYTF
16	TRBV7-2	TRBJ2-2	NA	TRBD2	TGTGCCAGCAGGCCTTATAGCGGGCAGAACACCGGGGAGCTGTTTTTT	CASRPYSGQNTGELFF
15	TRBV3-1/TRBV3-2	TRBJ2-2	few	TRBD2	TGTGCCAGCAGCCCCGGGACTAGCTTGACCGGGGAGCTGTTTTTT	CASSPGTSLTGELFF
15	TRBV24-1	TRBJ1-4	NA	NA	TGTGCCACCAGTGACCCGGGGGGCCCAAATGAAAAACTGTTTTTT	CATSDPGGPNEKLFF
14	TRBV7-2	TRBJ1-2	few	NA	TGTGCCAGCAGCAGAACGAGGGGAGGCTATGGCTACACCTTC	CASSRTRGGYGYTF
15	TRBV7-8	TRBJ1-3	NA	TRBD1	TGTGCCAGCAGCCGAGACAGGGTAGGGGGAAACACCATATATTTT	CASSRDRVGGNTIYF
17	TRBV11-3	TRBJ2-3	NA	TRBD2	TGTGCCAGCAGCTTAACGGGACTAGCGGGGGGCACAGATACGCAGTATTTT	CASSLTGLAGGTDTQYF
14	TRBV10-1	TRBJ1-2	once	NA	TGCGCCAGCAGTGCGGCGGGCAGAGCGGATGGCTACACCTTC	CASSAAGRADGYTF